The clone carrying this T cell receptor (beta chain) has more than one count but fewer than ten. Antigen specificity is unknown. As every portion of the isolated RNA was reverse transcribed, the sequencing read expressed TCRB transcripts. Profiling relied on immunoSEQ multiplex PCR, and the TCRdb table lists in-frame clones only, not all of them. This sample has around 600,000 clones; around an eighth occur once, and the top ten carry approximately 0.11%. The authors obtained over 95% purity in all sorted populations. The data are from a study of beta chain features in type 1 diabetes. General study results and limits: Within the patient group, naive, central memory and Treg TCRB repertoires appeared more similar to each other than within healthy donors. The study found moderately but significantly shorter TCRB CDR3s in all four CD4+ subsets of Type 1 diabetes patients. Possible PCR preference for shorter templates applied equally to patients and controls.

The CDR3 contains 15 residues. CDR1 and CDR2 (germline): SGDLS, YYNGEE. V was shortened by 4 bases and J by 4 bases, with 17 bases between the two germline ends. The sequence came from a young man with type 1 diabetes. The V and J genes are TRBV9 and TRBJ1-2, with no clear D. Sequenced sample: naive CD4+ T cells from blood. CDR3 protein: CASSPRYGVSYGYTF. The CDR3 nucleotides are TGTGCCAGCAGCCCACGATATGGCGTTAGCTATGGCTACACCTTC.